This T cell receptor (beta chain) was captured by sequencing in a study of cytomegalovirus exposure and HLA in healthy donors. General study points: Certain sequence variants were highly shared and formed a cluster, and this cluster was likely a sequencing artifact.

With V trimmed by 7 bases and J by 6 bases, 11 bases remained unmatched. Germline V gives CDR1 SNHLY, CDR2 FYNNEI. The length of the CDR3 is 17 residues. This clone was detected once. No antigen is known for it. PCR primers comprised 60 Vbeta and 13 Jbeta primers. The repertoire was sequenced with immunoSEQ multiplex PCR; TCRdb's copy has only in-frame clones and lacks some. The sample records about 180,000 clones, approximately 72% being singletons. The sample was PBMCs. The chain has TRBV2 and TRBJ2-5; 16 nucleotides align to TRBD2. The receptor was isolated from a human donor in good health. The CDR3 sequence: CASTLNLGLAGGKTQYF. CDR3 bases: TGTGCCAGCACCCTAAACCTGGGACTAGCGGGGGGGAAGACCCAGTACTTC. Full variable domain (missing parts from reference TRBV2 and TRBJ2-5): EPEVTQTPSHQVTQMGQEVILRCVPISNHLYFYWYRQILGQKVEFLVSFYNNEISEKSEIFDDQFSVERPDGSNFTLKIRSTKLEDSAMYFCASTLNLGLAGGKTQYFGPGTRLLVL.